This T cell receptor beta chain derives from a study of T cells in Graves' hyperthyroidism and ophthalmopathy. Study-wide results and caveats: Peripheral blood also featured most of the thyroid clonotypes expanded above 0.001. A model of 13 V-J pairs discriminated ophthalmopathy from stable hyperthyroidism.

The ends lost 5 bases at V and 5 bases at J; junction bases unmatched: 9. The CDR3 totals 14 residues. Germline V gene lookup returns CDR1 SGDLS and CDR2 YYNGEE. The source material, RNA transcripts, was used to amplify TCR beta CDR3 regions. The HTBI primer set was used in a first-round RT-PCR of the TCR CDR3. TCRdb ran MiXCR on the multiplex PCR reads and lists one entry per CDR3 protein. The sample consists of approximately 380,000 distinct CDR3 sequences, around an eighth of them appearing once. This clonotype was detected many times. Its specificity is unknown. The origin of this receptor is a man aged 50 or older with Graves' ophthalmopathy. The V call is TRBV9, the J call TRBJ2-5; 7 positions match TRBD2. The sample consisted of blood. CDR3 nucleotide sequence: TGTGCCAGCAGTCGGCGGGAGAGGAGGGAGACCCAGTACTTC. It translates to CASSRRERRETQYF.